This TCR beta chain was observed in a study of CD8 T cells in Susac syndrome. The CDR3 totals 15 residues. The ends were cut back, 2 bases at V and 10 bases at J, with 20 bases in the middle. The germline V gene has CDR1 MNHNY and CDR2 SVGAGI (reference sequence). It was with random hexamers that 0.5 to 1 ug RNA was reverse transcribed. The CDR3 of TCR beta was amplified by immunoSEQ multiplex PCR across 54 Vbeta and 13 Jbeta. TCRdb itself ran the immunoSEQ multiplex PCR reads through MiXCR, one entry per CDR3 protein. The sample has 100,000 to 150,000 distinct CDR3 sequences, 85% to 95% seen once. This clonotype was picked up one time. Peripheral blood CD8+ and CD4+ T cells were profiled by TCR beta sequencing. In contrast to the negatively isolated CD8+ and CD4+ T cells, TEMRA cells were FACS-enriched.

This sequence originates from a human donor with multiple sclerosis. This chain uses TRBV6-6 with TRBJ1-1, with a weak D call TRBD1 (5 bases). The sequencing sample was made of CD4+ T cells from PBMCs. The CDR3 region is CASSYGGPGGPRAFF. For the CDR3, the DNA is TGTGCCAGCAGTTACGGCGGCCCGGGGGGACCTCGAGCTTTCTTT.